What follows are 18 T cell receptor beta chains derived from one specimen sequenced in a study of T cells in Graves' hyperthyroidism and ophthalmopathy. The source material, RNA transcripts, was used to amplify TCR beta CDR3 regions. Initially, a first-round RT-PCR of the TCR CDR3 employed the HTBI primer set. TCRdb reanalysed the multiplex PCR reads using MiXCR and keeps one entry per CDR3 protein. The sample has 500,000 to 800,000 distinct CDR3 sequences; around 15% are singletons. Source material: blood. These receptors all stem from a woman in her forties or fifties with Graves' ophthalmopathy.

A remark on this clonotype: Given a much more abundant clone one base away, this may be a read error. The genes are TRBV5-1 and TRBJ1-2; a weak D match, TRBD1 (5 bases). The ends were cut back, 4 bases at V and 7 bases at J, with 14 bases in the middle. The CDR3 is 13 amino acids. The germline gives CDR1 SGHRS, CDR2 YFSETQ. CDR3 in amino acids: CASSPGRGPGYTF. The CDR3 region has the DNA TGCGCCAGCAGCCCCGGACGGGGACCTGGCTACACCTTC.

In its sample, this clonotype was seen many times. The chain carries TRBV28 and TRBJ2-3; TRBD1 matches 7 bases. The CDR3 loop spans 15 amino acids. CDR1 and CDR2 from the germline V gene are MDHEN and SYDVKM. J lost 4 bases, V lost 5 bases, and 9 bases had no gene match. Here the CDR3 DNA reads TGTGCCAGCAGTGACACGACAGGGTGGGCAGATACGCAGTATTTT. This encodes CASSDTTGWADTQYF.

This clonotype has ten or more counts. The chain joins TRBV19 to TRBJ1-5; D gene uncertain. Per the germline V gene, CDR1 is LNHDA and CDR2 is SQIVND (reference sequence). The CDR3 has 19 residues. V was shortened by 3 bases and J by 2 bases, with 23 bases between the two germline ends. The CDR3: CASSMGELKALGRNQPQHF. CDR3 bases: TGTGCCAGTAGTATGGGTGAGCTCAAGGCCCTCGGGCGCAATCAGCCCCAGCATTTT.

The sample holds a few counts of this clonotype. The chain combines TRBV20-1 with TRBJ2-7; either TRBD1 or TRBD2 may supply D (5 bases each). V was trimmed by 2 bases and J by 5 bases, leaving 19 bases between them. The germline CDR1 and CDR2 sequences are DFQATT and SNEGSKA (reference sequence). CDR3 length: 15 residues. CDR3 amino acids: CSARQGRSKRDEQYF. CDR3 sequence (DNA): TGCAGTGCTAGACAGGGCCGATCTAAGAGGGACGAGCAGTACTTC.

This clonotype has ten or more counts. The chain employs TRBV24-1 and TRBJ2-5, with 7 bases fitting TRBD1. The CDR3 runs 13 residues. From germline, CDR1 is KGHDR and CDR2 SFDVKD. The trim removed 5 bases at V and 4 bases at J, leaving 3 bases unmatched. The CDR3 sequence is CATSVAGGETQYF. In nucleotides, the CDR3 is TGTGCCACCAGTGTCGCAGGGGGAGAGACCCAGTACTTC.

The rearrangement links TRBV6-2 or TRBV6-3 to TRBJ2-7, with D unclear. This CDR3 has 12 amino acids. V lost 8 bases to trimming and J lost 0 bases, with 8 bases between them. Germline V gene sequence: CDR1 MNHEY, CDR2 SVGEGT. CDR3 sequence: CASGHVSYEQYF. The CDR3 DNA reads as TGTGCCAGCGGTCACGTCTCCTACGAGCAGTACTTC.

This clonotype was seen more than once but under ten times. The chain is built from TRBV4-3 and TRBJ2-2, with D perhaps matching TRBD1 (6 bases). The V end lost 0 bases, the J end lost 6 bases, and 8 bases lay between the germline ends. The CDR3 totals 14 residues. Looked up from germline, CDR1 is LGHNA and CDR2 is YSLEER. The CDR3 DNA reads TGCGCCAGCAGCCAAGAAGGGACATCCGGGGAGCTGTTTTTT. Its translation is CASSQEGTSGELFF.

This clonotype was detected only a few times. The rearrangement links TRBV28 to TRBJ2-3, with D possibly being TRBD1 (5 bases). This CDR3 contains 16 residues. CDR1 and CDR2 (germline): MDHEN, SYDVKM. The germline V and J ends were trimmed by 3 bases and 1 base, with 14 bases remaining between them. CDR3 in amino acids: CASSFGASIGTDTQYF. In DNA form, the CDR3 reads TGTGCCAGCAGTTTTGGGGCTTCTATCGGCACAGATACGCAGTATTTT.

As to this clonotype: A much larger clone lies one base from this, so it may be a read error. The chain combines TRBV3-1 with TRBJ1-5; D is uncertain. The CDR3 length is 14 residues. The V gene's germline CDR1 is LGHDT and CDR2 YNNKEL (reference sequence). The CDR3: CASSQGGDNQPQQF. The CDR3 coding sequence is TGTGCCAGCAGCCAAGGGGGTGACAATCAGCCCCAGCAGTTT.

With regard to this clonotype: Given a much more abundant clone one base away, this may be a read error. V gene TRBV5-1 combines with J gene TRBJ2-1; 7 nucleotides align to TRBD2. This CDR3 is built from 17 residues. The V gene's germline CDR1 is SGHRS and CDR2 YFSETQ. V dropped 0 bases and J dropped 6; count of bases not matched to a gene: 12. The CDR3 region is CASSLALGTKVANEQFF. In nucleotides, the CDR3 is TGCGCCAGCAGCTTGGCCTTGGGGACTAAAGTCGCCAATGAGCAGTTCTTC.

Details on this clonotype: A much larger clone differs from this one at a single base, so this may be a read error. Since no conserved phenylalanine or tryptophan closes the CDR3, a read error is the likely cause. CDR3 DNA: TGTGCCAGCAGTTCAAGACAGGTCTGGACTGAAGCTTTCTCT. It codes for CASSSRQVWTEAFS. The chain has TRBV27 and TRBJ1-1, with D perhaps TRBD1 (6 bases). Germline CDR1 and CDR2: MNHEY and SMNVEV (reference sequence). Between the trimmed V and J ends, which lost 4 bases and 5 bases, there was a span of 14 bases. CDR3 length: 14 amino acids.

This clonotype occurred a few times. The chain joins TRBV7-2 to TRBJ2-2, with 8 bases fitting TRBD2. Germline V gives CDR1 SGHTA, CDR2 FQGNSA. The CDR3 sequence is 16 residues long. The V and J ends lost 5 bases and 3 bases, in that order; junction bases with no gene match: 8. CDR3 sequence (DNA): TGTGCCAGCAGCCCCGGAGGAGCGGGGGACACCGGGGAGCTGTTTTTT. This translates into CASSPGGAGDTGELFF.

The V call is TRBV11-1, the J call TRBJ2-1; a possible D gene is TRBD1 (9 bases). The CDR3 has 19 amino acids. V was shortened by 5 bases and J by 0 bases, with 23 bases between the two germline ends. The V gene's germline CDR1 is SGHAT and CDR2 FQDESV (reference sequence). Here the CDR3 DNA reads TGTGCCAGCAGCCTCCGGGACAGGGTCCTAGCGGGCTCCTACAATGAGCAGTTCTTC. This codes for CASSLRDRVLAGSYNEQFF. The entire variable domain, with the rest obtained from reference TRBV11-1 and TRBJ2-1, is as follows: EAEVAQSPRYKITEKSQAVAFWCDPISGHATLYWYRQILGQGPELLVQFQDESVVDDSQLPKDRFSAERLKGVDSTLKIQPAELGDSAMYLCASSLRDRVLAGSYNEQFFGPGTRLTVL.

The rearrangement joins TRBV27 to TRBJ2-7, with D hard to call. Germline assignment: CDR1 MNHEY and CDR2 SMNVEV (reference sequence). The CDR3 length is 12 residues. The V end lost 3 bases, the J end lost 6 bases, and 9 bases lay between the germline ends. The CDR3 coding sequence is TGTGCCAGCAGTTTTAAAGGACGCGAGCAGTACTTC. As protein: CASSFKGREQYF.

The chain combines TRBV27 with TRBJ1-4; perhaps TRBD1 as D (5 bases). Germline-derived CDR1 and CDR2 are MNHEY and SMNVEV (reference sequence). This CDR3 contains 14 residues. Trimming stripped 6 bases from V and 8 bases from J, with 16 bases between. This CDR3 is CASRTLRGAEKLFF. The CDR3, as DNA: TGTGCCAGCAGAACCCTCCGTGGGGCGGAAAAACTGTTTTTT.

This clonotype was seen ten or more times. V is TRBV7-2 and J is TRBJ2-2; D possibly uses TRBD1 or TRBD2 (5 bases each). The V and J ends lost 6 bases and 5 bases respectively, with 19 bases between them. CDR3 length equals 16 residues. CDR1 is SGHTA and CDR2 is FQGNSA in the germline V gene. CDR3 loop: CASSYRPGTGTGELFF. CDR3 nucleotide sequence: TGTGCCAGCAGTTATAGGCCAGGGACGGGGACCGGGGAGCTGTTTTTT.

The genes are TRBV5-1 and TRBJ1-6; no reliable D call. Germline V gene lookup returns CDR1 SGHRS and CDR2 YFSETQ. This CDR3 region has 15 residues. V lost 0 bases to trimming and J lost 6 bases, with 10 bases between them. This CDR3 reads CASSLGQAANSPLHF. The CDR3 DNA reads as TGCGCCAGCAGCTTGGGGCAGGCTGCTAATTCACCCCTCCACTTT.

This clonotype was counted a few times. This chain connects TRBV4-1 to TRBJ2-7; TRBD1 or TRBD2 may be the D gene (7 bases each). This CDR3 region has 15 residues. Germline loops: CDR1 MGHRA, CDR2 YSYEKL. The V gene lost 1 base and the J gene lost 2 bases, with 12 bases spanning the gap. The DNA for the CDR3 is TGCGCCAGCAGCCAAGTGACAGGGAGGGCCTACGAGCAGTACTTC. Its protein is CASSQVTGRAYEQYF.